These 25 T cell receptor beta chains originate from one sample sequenced in a study of regulatory T cells in long-lasting Graves disease. Documented time point: newly diagnosed GD, antithyroid drugs for less than 3 months. Construction of the TCR library relied on RNA isolated from PBMCs. Combining iRepertoire HTBI primers with Arm-PCR of CDR3 regions, the authors built TCR beta libraries. In TCRdb, the multiplex PCR reads were re-called with MiXCR into one record per CDR3 protein. Here the sample spans 250,000 or so distinct CDR3 sequences, around 19% being singletons. These sequences were also reported in another study, on T cells in Graves' hyperthyroidism and ophthalmopathy.

Sample: peripheral blood mononuclear cells (PBMCs), taken at new diagnosis, from a patient treated with antithyroid drugs. Receptors originate from a woman aged 30 to 39 with Graves disease.

This chain links TRBV20-1 with TRBJ2-1, with 12 bases matching TRBD2. V gave up 5 bases and J gave up 8 bases; unmatched junction bases: 7. The CDR3 covers 14 residues. Germline CDR1 is DFQATT and CDR2 is SNEGSKA (reference sequence). The CDR3 reads CSASTSGGWYEQFF. For the CDR3, the DNA is TGCAGTGCTTCGACTAGCGGGGGTTGGTATGAGCAGTTCTTC.

This clonotype was detected ten times or more. The chain joins TRBV18 to TRBJ1-4; perhaps TRBD1 as D (5 bases). Germline CDR1 KGHSH, CDR2 LQKENI. Trimming took 2 bases from V and 3 from J, leaving 10 bases between them. This CDR3 spans 15 amino acids. This CDR3 reads CASSPGGRANEKLFF. In DNA form, the CDR3 reads TGTGCCAGCTCACCAGGGGGACGGGCTAATGAAAAACTGTTTTTT.

This clonotype was seen at least ten times. V usage is TRBV20-1 and J usage is TRBJ1-3; possibly TRBD1 for D (5 bases). The CDR3 is 15 amino acids. Trimming cost V 5 bases and J 7 bases, with 21 bases left between them. Germline CDR1 and CDR2: DFQATT and SNEGSKA (reference sequence). The CDR3 DNA reads TGCAGTGCTGCCACACGGGGGTCTATCCCCAACACCATATATTTT. Translated, it gives CSAATRGSIPNTIYF.

This clonotype was found many times. CDR3 loop: CSARDQGQGSPLHF. Written as DNA, the CDR3 is TGCAGTGCTAGAGATCAGGGACAGGGGTCACCCCTCCACTTT. The chain employs TRBV20-1 and TRBJ1-6, with TRBD1 matching 10 bases. Germline V lookup: CDR1 DFQATT, CDR2 SNEGSKA (reference sequence). Losses at the gene ends were 0 bases for V and 10 bases for J; bases not matched to a gene: 3. The CDR3 length is 14 residues.

This clonotype showed up many times. V gene TRBV12-3 or TRBV12-4 combines with J gene TRBJ2-3; tentative D call: TRBD1 (5 bases). CDR3 length equals 13 residues. V was trimmed by 7 bases and J by 0 bases, leaving 8 bases between them. CDR3 in DNA: TGTGCCAGCAAAAAGGGGAGCACAGATACGCAGTATTTT. Protein: CASKKGSTDTQYF.

This clonotype showed up many times. This chain links TRBV20-1 with TRBJ2-5, with 10 bases aligning to TRBD2. Germline V CDR1 and CDR2: DFQATT, SNEGSKA (reference sequence). The V and J ends lost 5 bases and 1 base, in that order; junction bases with no gene match: 4. The CDR3 is 14 amino acids. In DNA, the CDR3 is TGCAGTGCTTATAGCGGGGGGCTCCAAGAGACCCAGTACTTC. Translating gives CSAYSGGLQETQYF.

This clonotype was seen repeatedly, ten times or more. CDR3: CASSQDSRGYTF. CDR3 DNA: TGTGCCAGCAGCCAAGATTCCCGTGGCTACACCTTC. The J gene is TRBJ1-2, the V gene TRBV3-1; D call uncertain. The CDR3 is 12 amino acids. In germline, CDR1 is LGHDT, CDR2 YNNKEL (reference sequence). Trimming took off 0 bases at V and 7 bases at J, with 6 bases between the two ends.

Remarks on this clonotype: A much larger clone lies one base from this, so it may be a read error. The chain links TRBV4-1 to TRBJ2-1; no definite D call. The CDR3 length is 13 residues. Trimming pared 1 base from V and 12 bases from J, leaving 13 bases between. Germline values: CDR1 MGHRA, CDR2 YSYEKL. CDR3: CASSQGATNTQFF. CDR3 nucleotides: TGCGCCAGCAGCCAAGGCGCCACCAATACGCAGTTCTTC.

V gene TRBV6-1 combines with J gene TRBJ2-3; D might be TRBD2 (7 bases). Trimming shortened V by 10 bases and J by 4 bases, and 15 bases separated the two germline ends. CDR3 size: 13 residues. CDR1 is MNHNS, CDR2 SASEGT, per germline. CDR3 coding DNA: TGTGCCACCCTTCTAGGGGGGGCAGATACGCAGTATTTT. It is translated as CATLLGGADTQYF.

At least ten counts were recorded for this clonotype. The V gene is TRBV7-2, the J gene TRBJ2-5; 8 bases line up with TRBD2. The J segment lost 7 bases and the V segment lost 5 bases, leaving 12 bases of the junction unmatched. The CDR3 sequence is 15 residues long. Germline CDR1 is SGHTA and CDR2 is FQGNSA. CDR3 residues: CASSVGGGWDRTQYF. DNA for the CDR3: TGTGCCAGCAGCGTCGGGGGGGGATGGGATCGGACCCAGTACTTC.

This clonotype occurred many times. The chain employs TRBV6-9 and TRBJ1-1, with a tentative D call TRBD1 (5 bases). Germline V gene sequence: CDR1 MNHGY, CDR2 SVAAGI. V was shortened by 3 bases and J by 6 bases, with 23 bases between the two germline ends. The CDR3 is made up of 17 amino acids. Here the CDR3 reads CASSYEGKIGRRSEAFF. DNA for the CDR3: TGTGCCAGCAGTTACGAGGGGAAAATCGGCCGGAGGTCTGAAGCTTTCTTT.

There are many counts of this clonotype. The chain recombines TRBV20-1 with TRBJ2-3; TRBD2 matches at 13 bases. V shed 6 bases and J 3 bases; nucleotides not matched to a gene: 6. This CDR3 has 15 amino acids. Germline V gene sequence: CDR1 DFQATT, CDR2 SNEGSKA (reference sequence). The CDR3 coding sequence is TGCAGTGCATCTTGGACTAGCGGGGGTACAGATACGCAGTATTTT. Protein: CSASWTSGGTDTQYF.

This clonotype has ten or more counts. The rearrangement uses TRBV20-1 and TRBJ2-1, with TRBD2 matching 9 bases. Trimming cost V 1 base and J 7 bases; bases outside gene matches: 11. The CDR3 consists of 16 residues. In germline, CDR1 is DFQATT, CDR2 SNEGSKA (reference sequence). The CDR3 nucleotides are TGCAGTGCTAGAGTTCCGGGACTAGCCCTCTGGAATGAGCAGTTCTTC. Encoded protein: CSARVPGLALWNEQFF.

This clonotype was picked up a small number of times. The V call is TRBV6-2 or TRBV6-3, the J call TRBJ2-2; D remains ambiguous. The CDR3 totals 13 residues. V was trimmed by 8 bases and J by 5 bases, leaving 12 bases between them. CDR1 is MNHEY, CDR2 SVGEGT, per germline. DNA of the CDR3: TGTGCCAGCCGAGCAGAGGAAACCGGGGAGCTGTTTTTT. This encodes CASRAEETGELFF.

In this sample, this clonotype turned up many times. V gene TRBV9 combines with J gene TRBJ2-1; 7 bases are a match to TRBD2. CDR3 length: 17 amino acids. CDR1 is SGDLS and CDR2 is YYNGEE in the germline V gene. Unmatched junction bases numbered 10, after V lost 0 bases and J lost 4 bases. This chain's CDR3 is CASSVAVWGEGYNEQFF. The CDR3 nucleotides read TGTGCCAGCAGCGTAGCTGTGTGGGGGGAGGGGTACAATGAGCAGTTCTTC. The full variable domain, completed using reference TRBV9 and TRBJ2-1, is DSGVTQTPKHLITATGQRVTLRCSPRSGDLSVYWYQQSLDQGLQFLIQYYNGEERAKGNILERFSAQQFPDLHSELNLSSLELGDSALYFCASSVAVWGEGYNEQFFGPGTRLTVL.

This clonotype came up many times. The rearrangement uses TRBV5-1 and TRBJ1-4, with TRBD1 identical over 8 bases. J lost 8 bases, V lost 4 bases, and 10 bases had no gene match. From germline, CDR1 is SGHRS and CDR2 YFSETQ. CDR3 length: 15 residues. Written as DNA, the CDR3 is TGCGCCAGCAGCCCCCGGGACAGGTTGGGGGAAAAACTGTTTTTT. It specifies CASSPRDRLGEKLFF.

This clonotype was observed at least ten times. The gene calls are TRBV2 and TRBJ2-7; 9 bases fit TRBD1. Germline V CDR1 and CDR2: SNHLY, FYNNEI. J was trimmed by 1 base and V by 7 bases; bases with no gene match: 5. This CDR3 contains 14 residues. The CDR3: CASNTDRGSYEQYF. DNA for the CDR3: TGTGCCAGCAACACGGACAGGGGATCCTACGAGCAGTACTTC.

In this sample, this clonotype turned up many times. The chain joins TRBV7-3 to TRBJ1-1; unclear D gene. Germline CDR1 and CDR2: SGHTA and FQGTGA. Deletions cut 0 bases from V and 8 bases from J, with 10 bases between. This CDR3 spans 13 amino acids. The CDR3 region is CASSLTVGQEAFF. For the CDR3, the DNA is TGTGCCAGCAGCTTAACGGTAGGGCAGGAAGCTTTCTTT.

This clonotype was observed a handful of times. This may be a read error, as it is one base from a much larger clone. The J gene is TRBJ2-1, the V gene TRBV29-1; perhaps TRBD1 as D (5 bases). Germline CDR1 and CDR2: SQVTM and ANQGSEA. V was clipped by 2 bases and J by 6 bases, with 20 bases between them. This CDR3 is 16 amino acids long. CDR3 sequence (DNA): TGCAGCGTTGAATATAACTCCCAAGGGGTGTTCAATGAGCAGTTCTTC. This sequence encodes CSVEYNSQGVFNEQFF.

In its sample, this clonotype was seen many times. The chain recombines TRBV13 with TRBJ2-7; maybe TRBD1 (5 bases). CDR1 and CDR2 (germline): PRHDT, FYEKMQ (reference sequence). This CDR3 is built from 13 residues. Trimming shortened V by 4 bases and J by 4 bases, and 11 bases separated the two germline ends. CDR3 nucleotides: TGTGCCAGCAGCTCCAGACAGTTTTACGAGCAGTACTTC. It encodes CASSSRQFYEQYF.

This clonotype appeared a few times. V is TRBV6-1 and J is TRBJ1-4; TRBD1 matches 7 bases. The CDR3 contains 15 residues. Germline trimming cut 7 bases from V and 5 bases from J; bases unmatched to any gene: 10. The germline CDR1 and CDR2 sequences are MNHNS and SASEGT. The CDR3 DNA follows: TGTGCCAGCACTAGCCCGGGACAGAGAAATGAAAAACTGTTTTTT. It specifies CASTSPGQRNEKLFF.

This clonotype was recorded many times. This chain joins TRBV6-1 and TRBJ1-6, with D possibly being TRBD1 (5 bases). Per the germline V gene, CDR1 is MNHNS and CDR2 is SASEGT. The V end lost 7 bases, the J end lost 10 bases, and 17 bases lay between the germline ends. CDR3 size: 14 residues. The CDR3 reads CASMGGRVGSPLHF. The DNA for the CDR3 is TGTGCCAGCATGGGTGGCAGGGTAGGATCACCCCTCCACTTT.

This clonotype appeared a few times. The rearrangement joins TRBV20-1 to TRBJ1-3; the D is unclear. Per germline, CDR1 DFQATT and CDR2 SNEGSKA (reference sequence). V gave up 6 bases and J gave up 4 bases, with 13 bases separating them. This CDR3 is 13 amino acids long. The DNA of the CDR3 is TGCAGTGCCAGAACCGTCCAGGGAAACACCATATATTTT. Its translation is CSARTVQGNTIYF.

This clonotype was seen many times. The V call is TRBV20-1, the J call TRBJ2-1; no reliable D call. This CDR3 is 12 amino acids long. V shed 5 bases and J shed 8 bases, with 13 bases lying between them. CDR1 is DFQATT, CDR2 SNEGSKA, per germline (reference sequence). The CDR3 region has the DNA TGCAGTGCTCCCTTCTATCAGTATGAGCAGTTCTTC. Protein sequence: CSAPFYQYEQFF.

For this clonotype: A much larger clone differs from this one at a single base, so this may be a read error. The chain combines TRBV4-3 with TRBJ2-1, with D perhaps given as TRBD1 or TRBD2 (6 bases each). Judging by the DNA end, TRBJ2-3 fits better; the J call may be wrong. The CDR3 is 13 amino acids. Per the germline V gene, CDR1 is LGHNA and CDR2 is YSLEER. The CDR3 reads CASSWGAPGTQYF. The CDR3 DNA sequence: TGCGCCAGCAGCTGGGGGGCGCCGGGTACGCAGTATTTT.